The sequence of this TCR beta chain was determined in a study of CD8 T cells in ankylosing spondylitis. Overall study results and limits: Among TCR beta sequences, a motif of about 8 highly homologous variants appeared characteristic of ankylosing spondylitis blood. Matched ankylosing spondylitis synovial fluid reportedly showed significant enrichment of disease-linked clones. Peripheral blood samples showed relatively rare disease-linked clones, and these clones were CD8+.

The CDR3 contains 15 residues. The ends were cut back, 6 bases at V and 2 bases at J, with 14 bases in the middle. Germline CDR1 is MNHEY and CDR2 is SMNVEV (reference sequence). Construction of TCR beta libraries was performed using quantitative 5'-RACE with molecular barcodes. TCRdb re-derived calls from the 5' RACE reads in MiXCR, one entry per CDR3 protein. The table shows under 35,000 distinct CDR3 sequences, with around 7.2% occurring only once. Within the sample, this clonotype is medium-sized. The antigen remains unidentified. Sequenced sample: blood, either unsorted or a sorted T cell fraction (not recorded which). The chain employs TRBV27 and TRBJ1-5; D possibly corresponds to TRBD1 (6 bases). The sequence derives from a male donor with ankylosing spondylitis or in good health (not recorded which). This chain's CDR3 is CASSSQGGGNQPQHF. CDR3 nucleotide sequence: TGTGCCAGCAGCTCACAGGGAGGCGGCAATCAGCCCCAGCATTTT.